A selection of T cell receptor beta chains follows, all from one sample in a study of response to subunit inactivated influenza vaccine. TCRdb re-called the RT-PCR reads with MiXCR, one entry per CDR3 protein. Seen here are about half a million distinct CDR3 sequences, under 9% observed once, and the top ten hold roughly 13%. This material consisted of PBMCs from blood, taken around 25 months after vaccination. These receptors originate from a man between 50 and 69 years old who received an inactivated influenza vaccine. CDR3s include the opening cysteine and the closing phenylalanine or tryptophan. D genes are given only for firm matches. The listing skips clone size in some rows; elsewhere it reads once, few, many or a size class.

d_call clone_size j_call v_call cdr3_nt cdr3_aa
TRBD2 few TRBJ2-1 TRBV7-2 TGTGCCAGCAGCAGTACTAGCGGGAGGGTCAATGAGCAGTTCTTC CASSSTSGRVNEQFF
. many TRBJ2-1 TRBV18 TGTGCCAGCTCACTATCGCGAGATAATGAGCAGTTCTTC CASSLSRDNEQFF
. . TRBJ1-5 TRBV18 TGTGCCAGCTCACGCGAGATTGACCAGCCCCAGCATTTT CASSREIDQPQHF
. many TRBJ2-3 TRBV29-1 TGCAGCGTTGAACAGGGAGCAGATACGCAGTATTTT CSVEQGADTQYF
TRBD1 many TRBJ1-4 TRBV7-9 TGTGCCAGCAGCTTAGATCTGACAGGGGGTGAAAAACTGTTTTTT CASSLDLTGGEKLFF
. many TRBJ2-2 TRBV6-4 TGTGCCAGCAGCAGGGACGGCACCGGGGAGCTGTTTTTT CASSRDGTGELFF
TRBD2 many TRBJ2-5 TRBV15 TGTGCCACCAGCAGCCGGGGGGGTGGGGAGACCCAGTACTTC CATSSRGGGETQYF
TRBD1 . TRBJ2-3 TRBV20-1 TGCAGTGCTTCCCGGACAGGGGCGACAGATACGCAGTATTTT CSASRTGATDTQYF
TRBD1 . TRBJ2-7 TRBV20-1 TGCAGTGCCGGACAGGGTTCGGCCTACGAGCAGTACTTC CSAGQGSAYEQYF
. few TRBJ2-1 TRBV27 TGTGCCAGCAGTTTATCGGCTGGACAGCCTTTTTACAATGAGCAGTTCTTC CASSLSAGQPFYNEQFF
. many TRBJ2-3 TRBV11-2 TGTGCCAGCAGCTTAGGGGCTCCGGTTCGGGGCACGCAGTATTTT CASSLGAPVRGTQYF
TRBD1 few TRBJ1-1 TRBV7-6 TGTGCCAGCAGCTTGGACGGGACAGATCGGTCTGAAGCTTTCTTT CASSLDGTDRSEAFF
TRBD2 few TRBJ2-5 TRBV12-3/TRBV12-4 TGTGCCAGCAGTTCCTTGATAGGGCGGGGGGGGAACCAAGAGACCCAGTACTTC CASSSLIGRGGNQETQYF
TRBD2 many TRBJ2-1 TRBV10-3 TGTGCCATCAGTGAGGCTAGCGGTCTGTTCTTC CAISEASGLFF
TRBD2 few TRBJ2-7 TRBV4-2 TGTGCCAGCAGTCTTTCTAGCGGGAGGGCCCAGCAGTACTTC CASSLSSGRAQQYF
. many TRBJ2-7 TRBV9 TGTGCCAGCAGCCCCCGAGGGGGTTACGAGCAGTACTTC CASSPRGGYEQYF
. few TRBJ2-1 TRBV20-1 TGCAGTGCTAGAGATTTTGGGGAGTCCTACAATGAGCAGTTCTTC CSARDFGESYNEQFF
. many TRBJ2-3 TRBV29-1 TGCAGCGTTGAACCCCACCGGATAGATACGCAGTATTTT CSVEPHRIDTQYF
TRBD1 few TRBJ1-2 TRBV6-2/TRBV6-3 TGTGCCAGCAGTTACGGGGACAGCTATGGCTACACCTTC CASSYGDSYGYTF
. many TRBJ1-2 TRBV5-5 TGTGCCAGCCACGGGGCAGCGGAGTATGGCTACACCTTC CASHGAAEYGYTF
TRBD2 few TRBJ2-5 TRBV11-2 TGTGCCACTTCGTCGGGACTAGGTCAAGAGACCCAGTACTTC CATSSGLGQETQYF
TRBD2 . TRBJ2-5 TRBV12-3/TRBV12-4 TGTGCCAGCAGGGATGGGCTAGCGGGTCTGTTTACCCAGTACTTC CASRDGLAGLFTQYF
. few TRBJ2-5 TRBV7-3 TGTGCCAGCAGCTTATTTCAGGGGGAGACCCAGTACTTC CASSLFQGETQYF
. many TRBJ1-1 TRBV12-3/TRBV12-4 TGTGCCAGCGACGGGGGTTCAAACACTGAAGCTTTCTTT CASDGGSNTEAFF
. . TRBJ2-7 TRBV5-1 TGCGCCAGCAGCCGGGCCGTCGTGAAAGCCGAGCAGTACTTC CASSRAVVKAEQYF
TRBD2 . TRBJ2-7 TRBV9 TGTGCCAGCTCCCGTCGGGCGGGAGAGTTCGTTGAGCAGTACTTC CASSRRAGEFVEQYF
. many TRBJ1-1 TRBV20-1 TGCAGTGCTAGAGATAAAGCCTTAAAGACTGAAGCTTTCTTT CSARDKALKTEAFF
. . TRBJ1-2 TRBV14 TGTGCCAGCAGCCAAGAACGAGGGTTCTATGGCTACACCTTC CASSQERGFYGYTF
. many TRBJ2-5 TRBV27 TGTGCCAGCAGTTGGGGAGGGGGCGCGTATTATTCCCAAGAGACCCAGTACTTC CASSWGGGAYYSQETQYF
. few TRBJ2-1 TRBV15 TGTGCCACCAGCAGAGATCCTGGTGCCTACAATGAGCAGTTCTTC CATSRDPGAYNEQFF
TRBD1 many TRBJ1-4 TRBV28 TGTGCCAGCAGTTTCGGGACAGGGGGTCGGGAAAAACTGTTTTTT CASSFGTGGREKLFF
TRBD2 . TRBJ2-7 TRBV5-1 TGCGCCAGCGGTCCGCGGGAGGGAACCTACGAGCAGTACTTC CASGPREGTYEQYF
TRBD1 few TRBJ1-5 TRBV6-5 TGTGCCAGCAGTTACCAGACAGGGGGCAATCAGCCCCAGCATTTT CASSYQTGGNQPQHF
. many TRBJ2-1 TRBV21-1 TGTGCCAGCAGCAAAGAGGTGGGTGGCTCCTACAATGAGCAGTTCTTC CASSKEVGGSYNEQFF
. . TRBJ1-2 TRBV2 TGTGCCAGCAATTATGACAGAGTACTCTACACCTTC CASNYDRVLYTF
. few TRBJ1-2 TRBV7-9 TGTGCCAGCAGCTTAGTTGGTCAGCTCTATGGCTACACCTTC CASSLVGQLYGYTF
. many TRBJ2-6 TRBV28 TGTGCCAGCAGTTTAGACAGACACTCTGGGGCCAACGTCCTGACTTTC CASSLDRHSGANVLTF
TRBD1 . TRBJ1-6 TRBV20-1 TGCAGTGCTACCCAAGGGACAGGAGGTGGCTCACCCCTCCACTTT CSATQGTGGGSPLHF
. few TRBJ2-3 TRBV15 TGTGCCACCAGCAAGGCGAGAAGGGGTGTATATACGCAGTATTTT CATSKARRGVYTQYF
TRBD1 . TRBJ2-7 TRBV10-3 TGTGCCTCCGGACAGGGGGCGGGTAACTTCGGAGGCGAGCAGTACTTC CASGQGAGNFGGEQYF
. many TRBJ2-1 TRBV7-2 TGTGCCAGCAGCCCCCGGGACGTTTACAATGAGCAGTTCTTC CASSPRDVYNEQFF
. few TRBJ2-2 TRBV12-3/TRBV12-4 TGTGCCAGCAGTTTAAGTACTTGGTTTTTGAACGCAAACACCGGGGAGCTGTTTTTT CASSLSTWFLNANTGELFF
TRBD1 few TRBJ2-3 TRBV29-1 TGCAGCGTTGAACCGGGACAGGGGGCTGGTGATACGCAGTATTTT CSVEPGQGAGDTQYF
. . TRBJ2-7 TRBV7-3 TGTGCCAGCAGCTTCGGCCCTCTGGGGGAGCAGTACTTC CASSFGPLGEQYF
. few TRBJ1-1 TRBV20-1 TGCAGTGCTAGAGACTATATTGATAGCGCTGAAGCTTTCTTT CSARDYIDSAEAFF